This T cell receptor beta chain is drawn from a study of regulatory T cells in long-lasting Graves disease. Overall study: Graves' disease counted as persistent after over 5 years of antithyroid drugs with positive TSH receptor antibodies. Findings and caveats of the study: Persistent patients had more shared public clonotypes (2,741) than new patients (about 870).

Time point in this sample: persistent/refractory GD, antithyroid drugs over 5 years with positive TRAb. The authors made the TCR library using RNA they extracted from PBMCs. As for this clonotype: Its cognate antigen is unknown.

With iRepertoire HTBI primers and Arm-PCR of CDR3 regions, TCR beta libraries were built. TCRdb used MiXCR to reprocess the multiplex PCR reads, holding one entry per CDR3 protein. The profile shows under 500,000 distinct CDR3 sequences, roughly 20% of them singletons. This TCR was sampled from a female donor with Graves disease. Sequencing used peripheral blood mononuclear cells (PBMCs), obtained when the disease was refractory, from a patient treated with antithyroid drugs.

The CDR3 is CASSLSGAEAFF. The CDR3 DNA follows: TGTGCCAGCAGCTTATCCGGAGCGGAAGCTTTCTTT. The V gene is TRBV7-2, the J gene TRBJ1-1; D unclear. Germline values: CDR1 SGHTA, CDR2 FQGNSA. The CDR3 length is 12 residues. With 2 bases removed from V and 8 bases from J, the gap between germline ends came to 9 bases.